Sequencing of this T cell receptor (beta chain) was carried out in a study of CD8+ T cells in alopecia areata. For the study at large: Patients in the treated group were given tofacitinib by mouth, 5 to 10 mg twice a day. A 6-month off-drug phase came after tofacitinib, which had lasted 6 to 18 months.

Treatment described: oral pan-JAK inhibitor, 5-10 mg twice daily. The study team obtained lesional scalp punch biopsies and peripheral blood from alopecia areata patients. This CDR3 has 14 residues. Germline-derived CDR1 and CDR2 are SGHTA and FQGNSA. J was trimmed by 1 base and V by 5 bases; bases with no gene match: 2. This clone was seen only once. RNA extraction and reverse transcription yielded cDNA as sequencing template. Assay used: immunoSEQ multiplex PCR; TCRdb lists only in-frame clones, some missing. The sample yields approximately 210,000 clones, 66% seen once. The chain uses TRBV7-2 and TRBJ1-1, with TRBD1 identical over 9 bases. The sequencing used CD4+ T cells sorted from blood, collected at roughly week 45, from a patient treated with tofacitinib. The clonotype originates from a human donor with alopecia areata. CDR3 sequence: CASSMGQGNTEAFF. The CDR3, as DNA: TGTGCCAGCAGCATGGGACAGGGGAACACTGAAGCTTTCTTT.